This TCR beta chain was obtained from a study of T cell responses to AZD1222 COVID-19 vaccine. Study findings and constraints: As reported, nearly half of all spike-specific TCRs target variant regions that are unmutated. The donor cohort was predominantly white British with a female majority, and clonal diversity may have been underestimated. Sampled repertoires all dated from after the peak T cell response.

Only in-frame clones appear in the TCRdb table, and some are missing; sequencing was by immunoSEQ multiplex PCR. The sample has around 120,000 clones, about 90% seen once; the top ten hold around 1.4%. The CDR3 consists of 14 residues. With 1 base clipped from V and 5 bases from J, the junction kept 4 bases outside the gene matches. Germline V gene lookup returns CDR1 SGHRS and CDR2 YFSETQ. A few counts support this clone. What it binds is not known. The sample was peripheral blood, taken 28 days after the second AZD1222 dose. The chain links TRBV5-1 to TRBJ1-1; 8 nucleotides agree with TRBD1. This TCR came from an adult who received the AZD1222 COVID-19 vaccine. The CDR3 region is CASSLMTGDTEAFF. The CDR3 DNA sequence: TGCGCCAGCAGCTTGATGACAGGGGATACTGAAGCTTTCTTT.